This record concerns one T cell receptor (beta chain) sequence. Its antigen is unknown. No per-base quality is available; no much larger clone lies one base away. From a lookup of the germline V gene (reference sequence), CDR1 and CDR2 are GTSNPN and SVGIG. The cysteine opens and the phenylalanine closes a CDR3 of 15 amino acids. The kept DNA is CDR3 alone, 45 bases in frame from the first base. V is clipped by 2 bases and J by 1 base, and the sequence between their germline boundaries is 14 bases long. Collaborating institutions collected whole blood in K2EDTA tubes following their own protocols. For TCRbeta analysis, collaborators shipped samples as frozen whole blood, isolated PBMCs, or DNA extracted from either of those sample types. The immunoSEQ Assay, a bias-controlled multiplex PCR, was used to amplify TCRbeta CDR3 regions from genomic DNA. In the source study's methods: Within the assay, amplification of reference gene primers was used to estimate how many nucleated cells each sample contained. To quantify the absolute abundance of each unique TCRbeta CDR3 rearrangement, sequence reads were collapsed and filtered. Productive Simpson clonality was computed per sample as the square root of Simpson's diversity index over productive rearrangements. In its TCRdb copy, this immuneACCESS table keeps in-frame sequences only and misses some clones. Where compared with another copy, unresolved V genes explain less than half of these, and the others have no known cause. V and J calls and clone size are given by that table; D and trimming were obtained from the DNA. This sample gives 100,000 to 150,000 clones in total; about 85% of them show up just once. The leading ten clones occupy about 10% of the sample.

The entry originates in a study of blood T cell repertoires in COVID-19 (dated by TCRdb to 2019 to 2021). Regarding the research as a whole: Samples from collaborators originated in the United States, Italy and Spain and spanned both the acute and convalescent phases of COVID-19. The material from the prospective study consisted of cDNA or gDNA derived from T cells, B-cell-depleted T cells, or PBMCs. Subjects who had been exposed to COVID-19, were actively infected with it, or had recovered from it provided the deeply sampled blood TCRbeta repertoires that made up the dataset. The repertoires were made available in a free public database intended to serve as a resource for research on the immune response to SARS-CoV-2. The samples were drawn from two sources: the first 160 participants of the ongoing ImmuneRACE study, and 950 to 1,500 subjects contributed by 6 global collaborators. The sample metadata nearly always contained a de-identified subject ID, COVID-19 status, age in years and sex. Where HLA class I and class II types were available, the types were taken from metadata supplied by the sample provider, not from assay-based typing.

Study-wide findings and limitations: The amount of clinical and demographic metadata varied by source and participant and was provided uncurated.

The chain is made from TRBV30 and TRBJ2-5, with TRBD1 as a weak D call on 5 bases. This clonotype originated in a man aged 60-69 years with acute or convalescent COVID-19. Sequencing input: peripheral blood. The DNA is TGTGCCTGGAGTCCGACCGACAGAGCCCAAGAGACCCAGTACTTC. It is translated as CAWSPTDRAQETQYF.